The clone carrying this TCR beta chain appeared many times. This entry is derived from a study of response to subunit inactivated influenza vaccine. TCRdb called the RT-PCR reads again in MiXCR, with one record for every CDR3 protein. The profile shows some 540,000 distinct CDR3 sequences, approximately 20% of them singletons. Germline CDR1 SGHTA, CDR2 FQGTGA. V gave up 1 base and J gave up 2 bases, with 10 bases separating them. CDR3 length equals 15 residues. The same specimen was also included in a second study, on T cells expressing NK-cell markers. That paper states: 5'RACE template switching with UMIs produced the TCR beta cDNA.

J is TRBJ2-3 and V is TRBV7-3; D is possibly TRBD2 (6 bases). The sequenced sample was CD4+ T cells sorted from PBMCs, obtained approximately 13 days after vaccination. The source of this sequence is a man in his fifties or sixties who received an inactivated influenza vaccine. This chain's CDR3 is CASSLIASATDTQYF. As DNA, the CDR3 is TGTGCCAGCAGCTTAATAGCTAGCGCCACAGATACGCAGTATTTT. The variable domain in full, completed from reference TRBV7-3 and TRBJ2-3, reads GAGVSQTPSNKVTEKGKYVELRCDPISGHTALYWYRQSLGQGPEFLIYFQGTGAADDSGLPNDRFFAVRPEGSVSTLKIQRTERGDSAVYLCASSLIASATDTQYFGPGTRLTVL.